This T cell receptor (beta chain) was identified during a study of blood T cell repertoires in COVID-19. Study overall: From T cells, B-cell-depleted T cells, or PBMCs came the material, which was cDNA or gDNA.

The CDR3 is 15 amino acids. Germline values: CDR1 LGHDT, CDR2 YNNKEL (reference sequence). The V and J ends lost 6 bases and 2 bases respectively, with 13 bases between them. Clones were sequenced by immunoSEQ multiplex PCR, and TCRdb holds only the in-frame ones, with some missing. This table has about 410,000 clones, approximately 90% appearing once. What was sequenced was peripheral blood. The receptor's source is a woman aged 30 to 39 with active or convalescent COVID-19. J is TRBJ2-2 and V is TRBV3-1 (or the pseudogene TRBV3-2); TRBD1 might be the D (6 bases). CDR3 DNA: TGTGCCAGCAGAAGCGTACAGGGAAACACCGGGGAGCTGTTTTTT. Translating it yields CASRSVQGNTGELFF.